The next 20 T cell receptor beta chains were all read from a single sample in a study of early stage breast cancer tumors. Here immunoSEQ multiplex PCR was the method, and the copy in TCRdb shows in-frame clones only, minus some. The data hold about 46,000 clones, with around 80% observed a single time. The sequenced sample was blood. The origin of the receptors is a person aged 40-50 years with breast cancer.

The rearrangement uses TRBV6-1 and TRBJ2-1, with TRBD1 matching over 9 bases. V was pared by 6 bases and J by 5 bases, with 8 bases of the junction left unmatched. Looked up from germline, CDR1 is MNHNS and CDR2 is SASEGT. The CDR3 is 15 amino acids. The CDR3 nucleotides are TGTGCCAGCAGGAGTAGACAGGGGGGGGACAATGAGCAGTTCTTC. Translated, it gives CASRSRQGGDNEQFF.

The chain uses TRBV5-1 and TRBJ1-5, with 7 bases aligning to TRBD1. Trimming removed 4 bases from V and 3 bases from J; junction bases left unmatched: 7. Germline values: CDR1 SGHRS, CDR2 YFSETQ. The CDR3 extends over 15 amino acids. The CDR3 DNA reads TGCGCCAGCAGCGGGGGGACAGACGTCAATCAGCCCCAGCATTTT. This gives the protein CASSGGTDVNQPQHF. Full variable domain (remainder filled in from reference TRBV5-1 and TRBJ1-5): KAGVTQTPRYLIKTRGQQVTLSCSPISGHRSVSWYQQTPGQGLQFLFEYFSETQRNKGNFPGRFSGRQFSNSRSEMNVSTLELGDSALYLCASSGGTDVNQPQHFGDGTRLSIL.

The rearrangement uses TRBV14 and TRBJ2-2; possibly TRBD2 for D (5 bases). The V and J ends lost 1 base and 7 bases respectively, with 13 bases between them. Germline CDR1 is SGHDN and CDR2 is FVKESK. CDR3 length equals 15 residues. CDR3 in amino acids: CASSQVASSGGELFF. The CDR3 DNA reads TGTGCCAGCAGCCAAGTGGCTAGCTCGGGCGGGGAGCTGTTTTTT.

To note about this clone: The junction and the germline gene differ at one end; a read error may be behind it. The chain uses TRBV7-7 and TRBJ2-2; TRBD2 matches 7 bases. CDR1 and CDR2 from the germline V gene are SSHAT and FNYEAQ (reference sequence). This CDR3 is 18 amino acids long. The CDR3 region has the DNA TGTGCTAGCAGCCCAGGGAGGGGCCAGCGGGAAAACACCGGGGAGCTGTTTTTT. This sequence encodes CASSPGRGQRENTGELFF. Full variable domain (rest looked up from reference TRBV7-7 and TRBJ2-2): GAGVSQSPRYKVTKRGQDVTLRCDPISSHATLYWYQQALGQGPEFLTYFNYEAQPDKSGLPSDRFSAERPEGSISTLTIQRTEQRDSAMYRCASSPGRGQRENTGELFFGEGSRLTVL.

The rearrangement links TRBV28 to TRBJ2-7, with D uncertain. From germline, CDR1 is MDHEN and CDR2 SYDVKM. Trimming cost V 6 bases and J 4 bases, with 10 bases left between them. CDR3 length: 12 residues. CDR3 in DNA: TGTGCCAGCAGCTTACGCCCTTACGAGCAGTACTTC. It yields the protein CASSLRPYEQYF.

The chain uses TRBV20-1 and TRBJ2-7; D not resolved. CDR1 and CDR2 (germline): DFQATT, SNEGSKA (reference sequence). V lost 6 bases and J 6 bases, leaving 12 bases between the germline ends. The CDR3 is 11 residues long. The CDR3 sequence: CSAKQAFEQYF. The CDR3 DNA is TGCAGTGCGAAGCAGGCCTTCGAGCAGTACTTC.

The J gene is TRBJ2-6, the V gene TRBV30, with no clear D. Trimming took off 2 bases at V and 4 bases at J, with 18 bases between the two ends. The CDR3 is 17 amino acids. Germline CDR1 and CDR2: GTSNPN and SVGIG (reference sequence). CDR3 DNA: TGTGCCTGGAGTATTATTGGAAAAAGATCCGGGGCCAACGTCCTGACTTTC. It encodes CAWSIIGKRSGANVLTF.

The rearrangement joins TRBV30 to TRBJ2-7, with TRBD1 as a possible D gene (5 bases). Trimming took off 7 bases at V and 3 bases at J, with 13 bases between the two ends. CDR1 is GTSNPN, CDR2 SVGIG, per germline (reference sequence). This CDR3 has 12 residues. The CDR3: CAFDSYSYEQYF. In DNA, the CDR3 is TGTGCCTTTGACAGCTACAGCTACGAGCAGTACTTC.

This clone has just a few counts. The CDR3 DNA follows: TGTGCCTGGGCCTCCCCCTCGACCTACTTGAGCACTGAAGCTTTCTTT. Amino acids: CAWASPSTYLSTEAFF. The chain recombines TRBV30 with TRBJ1-1; D is ambiguous. Trimming removed 5 bases from V and 4 bases from J, with 23 bases in between. Germline CDR1 GTSNPN, CDR2 SVGIG (reference sequence). The CDR3 length is 16 residues.

This clone was found once. This chain uses TRBV30 with TRBJ1-4; D is uncertain. The CDR3 contains 14 residues. V was cut by 5 bases and J by 0 bases, with 10 bases left in between. Germline values: CDR1 GTSNPN, CDR2 SVGIG (reference sequence). The CDR3 bases are TGTGCCTGGTCCGTGGGCTCAACTAATGAAAAACTGTTTTTT. This gives the protein CAWSVGSTNEKLFF.

This clone has only a few counts. The CDR3 sequence: CASSLAASDYTF. CDR3 DNA sequence: TGTGCCAGCAGCTTAGCGGCGTCAGACTACACCTTC. The gene calls are TRBV7-9 and TRBJ1-2; the D is unclear. Germline assignment: CDR1 SEHNR and CDR2 FQNEAQ (reference sequence). This CDR3 contains 12 residues. V lost 0 bases, J lost 10 bases, and 9 bases lay in between.

The rearrangement uses TRBV2 and TRBJ1-3, with D tentatively TRBD1 (6 bases). V dropped 1 base and J dropped 0 bases, with 10 bases sitting between them. CDR1 SNHLY and CDR2 FYNNEI come from the germline V gene. The CDR3 has 16 residues. CDR3 in amino acids: CASSEGQVNSGNTIYF. The CDR3, as DNA: TGTGCCAGCAGTGAAGGACAGGTTAACTCTGGAAACACCATATATTTT.

The chain recombines TRBV27 with TRBJ2-5; 7 nucleotides agree with TRBD2. CDR1 MNHEY and CDR2 SMNVEV come from the germline V gene (reference sequence). Trimming at V came to 6 bases and at J to 4 bases, leaving 17 bases not matched to a gene. The CDR3 length is 17 residues. The CDR3 reads CASSRVGGGVSIETQYF. The CDR3 coding sequence is TGTGCCAGCAGCCGCGTGGGGGGGGGAGTAAGTATAGAGACCCAGTACTTC.

This chain joins TRBV5-1 and TRBJ2-1; D is possibly TRBD1 (5 bases). CDR1 SGHRS and CDR2 YFSETQ come from the germline V gene. This CDR3 contains 14 residues. Trimming pared 4 bases from V and 4 bases from J, leaving 12 bases between. The CDR3 is CASSLPQGYNEQFF. CDR3 in DNA: TGCGCCAGCAGCCTACCTCAGGGTTACAATGAGCAGTTCTTC.

To note about this clone: At one end the junction does not follow the germline gene, possibly because of a read error. The rearrangement uses TRBV7-7 and TRBJ2-5; 7 bases are shared with TRBD2. The CDR3 loop spans 15 amino acids. Germline assignment: CDR1 SSHAT and CDR2 FNYEAQ (reference sequence). This CDR3 reads CASSLGAAGDETQYF. Here the CDR3 DNA reads TGTGCTAGCAGCTTAGGAGCTGCGGGAGATGAGACCCAGTACTTC. Complete variable domain (other parts from reference TRBV7-7 and TRBJ2-5): GAGVSQSPRYKVTKRGQDVTLRCDPISSHATLYWYQQALGQGPEFLTYFNYEAQPDKSGLPSDRFSAERPEGSISTLTIQRTEQRDSAMYRCASSLGAAGDETQYFGPGTRLLVL.

Remarks on this clone: Mismatch with germline at one junction end may stem from a read error. The V and J genes are TRBV30 and TRBJ2-7; 10 nucleotides line up with TRBD1. The CDR3 spans 14 residues. CDR1 and CDR2 from the germline V gene are GTSNPN and SVGIG (reference sequence). CDR3 sequence: CAGSFRDRGHEQYF. The CDR3 DNA sequence: TGTGCCGGGAGTTTTCGGGACAGGGGTCACGAGCAGTACTTC.

The table lists this clone with a count of one. The chain recombines TRBV7-9 with TRBJ2-7, with TRBD2 identical over 9 bases. The germline V gene has CDR1 SEHNR and CDR2 FQNEAQ (reference sequence). V trimming: 5 bases; J trimming: 3 bases; junction bases outside the gene matches: 11. The CDR3 has 16 residues. CDR3 sequence reads: CASSPLGSAGGYEQYF. The CDR3 nucleotides read TGTGCCAGCAGCCCCCTCGGATCAGCGGGAGGCTACGAGCAGTACTTC. Drawing the rest from reference TRBV7-9 and TRBJ2-7, the complete variable domain is DTGVSQNPRHKITKRGQNVTFRCDPISEHNRLYWYRQTLGQGPEFLTYFQNEAQLEKSRLLSDRFSAERPKGSFSTLEIQRTEQGDSAMYLCASSPLGSAGGYEQYFGPGTRLTVT.

V and J are TRBV2 and TRBJ2-2; a possible D gene is TRBD1 (5 bases). Germline CDR1 SNHLY, CDR2 FYNNEI. Between the trimmed V and J ends, which lost 7 bases and 4 bases, there was a span of 19 bases. The CDR3 covers 16 residues. The CDR3 nucleotides are TGTGCCAGCACCAAACAGGTTCTGGACGGCACCGGGGAGCTGTTTTTT. Its protein product is CASTKQVLDGTGELFF.

The genes are TRBV25-1 and TRBJ2-1; TRBD2 aligns across 14 bases. The CDR3 totals 17 residues. Trimming removed 1 base from V and 5 bases from J; junction bases left unmatched: 4. Per the germline V gene, CDR1 is MGHDK and CDR2 is SYGVNS. This chain's CDR3 is CASSEFGLAGGNNEQFF. The CDR3 DNA sequence: TGTGCCAGCAGTGAATTTGGACTAGCGGGAGGAAACAATGAGCAGTTCTTC.

The J gene is TRBJ1-4, the V gene TRBV7-9; D may be TRBD1 (5 bases). With 5 bases removed from V and 3 bases from J, the gap between germline ends came to 7 bases. The CDR3 spans 13 residues. From germline, CDR1 is SEHNR and CDR2 FQNEAQ (reference sequence). In nucleotides, the CDR3 is TGTGCCAGCAGCAGGGGAGCTAATGAAAAACTGTTTTTT. It encodes CASSRGANEKLFF.